Reported below is one T cell receptor (beta chain). Samples underwent the assay at deep level. About 28,000 T cell genomes, or about 270 ng DNA, went into replicate PCRs of unsorted PBMC. Study processing details: Filtering of immunoSEQ junctional sequences could not match full-length read filtering. Assay used: immunoSEQ multiplex PCR; TCRdb lists only in-frame clones, some missing. V and J calls and clone size are given by that table; D and trimming were obtained from the DNA. The sample lists fewer than 700,000 clones, 70% to 80% occurring once. CDR1 and CDR2 from the germline V gene are SGHTA and FQGNSA. The CDR3 covers 15 residues. V was cut by 5 bases and J by 7 bases, with 21 bases left in between. This sample is drawn from a study of shared clonotypes between healthy human individuals.

This chain links TRBV7-2 with TRBJ2-7; D is undetermined. The source is a woman aged 40-49 years in good health. Some clones in this sample may be carry-over from other donors' samples. The sequenced sample was PBMCs. CDR3 coding DNA: TGTGCCAGCAGCCTAGACCGACCCAAGGTCGGGGAGCAGTACTTC. Translation: CASSLDRPKVGEQYF. Combining the CDR3 with reference TRBV7-2 and TRBJ2-7 gives the whole variable domain GAGVSQSPSNKVTEKGKDVELRCDPISGHTALYWYRQSLGQGLEFLIYFQGNSAPDKSGLPSDRFSAERTGGSVSTLTIQRTQQEDSAVYLCASSLDRPKVGEQYFGPGTRLTVT.